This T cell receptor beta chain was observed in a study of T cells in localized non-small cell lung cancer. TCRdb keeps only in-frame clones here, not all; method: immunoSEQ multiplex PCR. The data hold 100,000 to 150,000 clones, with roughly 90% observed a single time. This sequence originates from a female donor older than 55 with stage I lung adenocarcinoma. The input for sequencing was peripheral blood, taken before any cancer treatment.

CDR3 residues: CASNILDYSNQPQHF. In nucleotides, the CDR3 is TGTGCCAGCAACATACTTGACTATAGCAATCAGCCCCAGCATTTT. This chain connects TRBV6-1 to TRBJ1-5; no definite D call. Looked up from germline, CDR1 is MNHNS and CDR2 is SASEGT. V lost 7 bases and J lost 0, with 13 bases in between. The CDR3 runs 15 residues.